The T cell receptor beta chain under discussion was sequenced for a study of blood T cell repertoires in COVID-19. In the study overall: Acute and convalescent COVID-19 samples came from the United States, Italy and Spain. From T cells, B-cell-depleted T cells, or PBMCs came the material, which was cDNA or gDNA.

A few counts support this clone. In the study's own analysis: Estimation of nucleated cell counts was performed using reference gene primer amplification. Here immunoSEQ multiplex PCR was the method, and the copy in TCRdb shows in-frame clones only, minus some. V, J and clone size were drawn from that table, and D and trimming were deduced from the DNA. The table has around 64,000 clones, roughly 87% seen once. Sequences were obtained from peripheral blood. This receptor was obtained from a man of 80 years or more in a cohort sampled during active COVID-19.

DNA of the CDR3: TGTGCCAGTAGTATAGAGATCACAGGACCCGGCTACACCTTC. This translates into CASSIEITGPGYTF. The rearrangement uses TRBV19 and TRBJ1-2; perhaps TRBD1 as D (5 bases). This CDR3 is built from 14 residues. Trimming took off 0 bases at V and 8 bases at J, with 13 bases between the two ends. Germline CDR1 reads LNHDA; CDR2 reads SQIVND (reference sequence).